This T cell receptor beta chain was captured in a study of OX40 agonist ivuxolimab in advanced cancers. As concerns this clone: At one boundary the junction diverges from the germline segment, which might be a read error.

There are 13 residues in the CDR3. Per the germline V gene, CDR1 is SGHAT and CDR2 is FQNNGV. Generated by immunoSEQ multiplex PCR, the TCRdb table keeps only in-frame clones and is missing some. The table shows 35,000 to 40,000 clones, with 70% to 90% occurring only once. The sample in question was CD4+ or CD8+ T cells sorted from blood, obtained in a trial of the OX40 agonist ivuxolimab. J is TRBJ1-2 and V is TRBV11-2; 8 bases are a match to TRBD1. The clonotype originates from an adult with an advanced solid tumor such as melanoma, head and neck, liver or kidney cancer. CDR3 loop: CASSSWDRRSTSF. DNA of the CDR3: TGTGCCAGCAGCTCTTGGGACAGGAGATCGACCAGCTTC.